One sample yielded the 30 T cell receptor beta chains listed below, sequenced in a study of beta chain features in type 1 diabetes. Study-wide findings and caveats: In all four CD4+ subsets, TCRB CDR3 length was significantly, moderately reduced in type 1 diabetes.

Isolated RNA was reverse transcribed in full, so expressed TCRB transcripts were sequenced. Sequenced by immunoSEQ multiplex PCR; TCRdb stores in-frame clones only, minus some. The sample carries 250,000 to 300,000 clones, about 23% recorded once. No cognate antigen is known for these TCRs. Input material: naive CD4+ T cells from blood. These receptors were collected from a woman aged 25 to 39 with type 1 diabetes.

This chain connects TRBV28 to TRBJ2-7; 14 bases are shared with TRBD2. V shed 6 bases and J 5 bases; nucleotides not matched to a gene: 3. CDR1 MDHEN and CDR2 SYDVKM come from the germline V gene. CDR3 length: 14 amino acids. The CDR3 spells CASSRTSGRNEQYF. CDR3 coding DNA: TGTGCCAGCAGCCGGACTAGCGGGAGGAACGAGCAGTACTTC.

This sequence joins TRBV18 and TRBJ1-3, with no clear D. Germline loops: CDR1 KGHSH, CDR2 LQKENI. V lost 3 bases, J lost 5 bases, and 11 bases lay in between. This CDR3 is 14 amino acids long. CDR3 DNA sequence: TGTGCCAGCTCACCGAGTCAGGTTCGAAACACCATATATTTT. Translation: CASSPSQVRNTIYF. The full variable domain, in which reference TRBV18 and TRBJ1-3 provide the parts outside the CDR3, is NAGVMQNPRHLVRRRGQEARLRCSPMKGHSHVYWYRQLPEEGLKFMVYLQKENIIDESGMPKERFSAEFPKEGPSILRIQQVVRGDSAAYFCASSPSQVRNTIYFGEGSWLTVV.

This rearrangement joins TRBV25-1 to TRBJ1-2; unclear D gene. V was cut by 1 base and J by 7 bases, with 7 bases left in between. This CDR3 contains 12 residues. Germline V gives CDR1 MGHDK, CDR2 SYGVNS. CDR3: CASSESRVGYTF. The CDR3 nucleotides read TGTGCCAGCAGTGAATCGAGGGTTGGCTACACCTTC.

The J gene is TRBJ2-2, the V gene TRBV7-3; D remains unclear. The CDR3 is 12 residues long. Trimming took 5 bases from V and 6 from J, leaving 7 bases between them. Per germline, CDR1 SGHTA and CDR2 FQGTGA. In DNA form, the CDR3 reads TGTGCCAGCAGCCCCCGGTCCGGGGAGCTGTTTTTT. This sequence encodes CASSPRSGELFF.

The V call is TRBV7-9, the J call TRBJ2-5; TRBD2 matches at 8 bases. The CDR3 runs to 15 residues. Trimming removed 5 bases from V and 4 bases from J; junction bases left unmatched: 9. Germline V CDR1 and CDR2: SEHNR, FQNEAQ (reference sequence). This CDR3 reads CASSPGLAPPETQYF. In DNA, the CDR3 is TGTGCCAGCAGCCCAGGACTAGCCCCCCCAGAGACCCAGTACTTC.

In this sample, this clone turned up a few times. In DNA, the CDR3 is TGCGCCAGCAGCAGCGGGGACATCAGCTATGGCTACACCTTC. Protein sequence: CASSSGDISYGYTF. The gene calls are TRBV5-1 and TRBJ1-2, with D possibly being TRBD1 (6 bases). Trimming stripped 4 bases from V and 4 bases from J, with 14 bases between. CDR3 length: 14 residues. Germline V gene data show CDR1 as SGHRS and CDR2 as YFSETQ.

This clone was counted between two and nine times. The rearrangement links TRBV20-1 to TRBJ1-4; D possibly corresponds to TRBD1 (5 bases). This CDR3 comprises 11 residues. Germline-derived CDR1 and CDR2 are DFQATT and SNEGSKA (reference sequence). The ends were cut back, 3 bases at V and 8 bases at J, with 7 bases in the middle. CDR3: CSARRTEKLFF. CDR3 DNA sequence: TGCAGTGCTAGGCGGACAGAAAAACTGTTTTTT.

This clone was seen a few times. This chain links TRBV29-1 with TRBJ1-3; D is unclear. The CDR3 is made up of 14 amino acids. From germline, CDR1 is SQVTM and CDR2 ANQGSEA. V was shortened by 5 bases and J by 1 base, with 12 bases between the two germline ends. The CDR3 loop reads CSVSEPGSGNTIYF. CDR3 sequence (DNA): TGCAGCGTTTCCGAGCCGGGGTCTGGAAACACCATATATTTT.

The V and J genes are TRBV30 and TRBJ1-2; 7 bases fit TRBD1. CDR1 and CDR2 from the germline V gene are GTSNPN and SVGIG (reference sequence). V shed 5 bases, J shed 8 bases, and the junction held 5 bases outside the gene matches. This CDR3 spans 11 amino acids. The CDR3 nucleotides read TGTGCCTGGGGCGCACAGGGGGGCTACACCTTC. As protein: CAWGAQGGYTF.

The chain joins TRBV30 to TRBJ1-4; D ambiguous. V lost 6 bases to trimming and J lost 4 bases, with 12 bases between them. CDR3 size: 13 residues. Looked up from germline, CDR1 is GTSNPN and CDR2 is SVGIG (reference sequence). The CDR3 is CACNLRGNEKLFF. In DNA form, the CDR3 reads TGTGCCTGCAACCTTCGGGGTAATGAAAAACTGTTTTTT. Full variable domain (remainder filled in from reference TRBV30 and TRBJ1-4): SQTIHQWPATLVQPVGSPLSLECTVEGTSNPNLYWYRQAAGRGLQLLFYSVGIGQISSEVPQNLSASRPQDRQFILSSKKLLLSDSGFYLCACNLRGNEKLFFGSGTQLSVL.

This clone was seen a few times. J is TRBJ1-1 and V is TRBV6-5, with unresolved D. Germline assignment: CDR1 MNHEY and CDR2 SVGAGI. The V end lost 2 bases, the J end lost 0 bases, and 4 bases lay between the germline ends. The CDR3 length is 13 residues. Here the CDR3 reads CASSYVVNTEAFF. The CDR3 bases are TGTGCCAGCAGTTACGTAGTGAACACTGAAGCTTTCTTT.

This clone was seen a few times. The chain links TRBV20-1 to TRBJ2-7; 8 bases align to TRBD2. CDR1 and CDR2 from the germline V gene are DFQATT and SNEGSKA (reference sequence). This CDR3 has 11 amino acids. With 6 bases clipped from V and 3 bases from J, the junction kept 1 base outside the gene matches. CDR3 in DNA: TGCAGTGCCCGGGGGGGCTACGAGCAGTACTTC. It encodes CSARGGYEQYF.

The J gene is TRBJ2-1, the V gene TRBV29-1, with 10 bases fitting TRBD2. The CDR3 is 16 amino acids. After removal of 0 bases from V and 2 bases from J, the junction contained 4 bases not matched to a gene. Germline loops: CDR1 SQVTM, CDR2 ANQGSEA. CDR3 sequence reads: CSVEDPTSGAYNEQFF. CDR3 sequence (DNA): TGCAGCGTTGAAGATCCCACTAGCGGGGCCTACAATGAGCAGTTCTTC.

A few counts support this clone. The chain is built from TRBV30 and TRBJ1-4, with a possible D match to TRBD1 (6 bases). There are 15 residues in the CDR3. Trimming removed 3 bases from V and 3 bases from J, with 14 bases in between. Germline CDR1 GTSNPN, CDR2 SVGIG (reference sequence). CDR3 sequence reads: CAWSDGQPPNEKLFF. Here the CDR3 DNA reads TGTGCCTGGAGCGATGGACAGCCACCTAATGAAAAACTGTTTTTT.

This clone appeared a few times. V and J are TRBV30 and TRBJ2-7; 7 bases are a match to TRBD1. Germline trimming cut 1 base from V and 0 bases from J; bases unmatched to any gene: 9. The germline V gene encodes CDR1 GTSNPN and CDR2 SVGIG (reference sequence). This CDR3 is built from 16 residues. The CDR3 region is CAWSGIQGFSSYEQYF. Here the CDR3 DNA reads TGTGCCTGGAGTGGGATACAGGGGTTCTCCTCCTACGAGCAGTACTTC.

The chain links TRBV6-1 to TRBJ1-5; unclear D gene. V was trimmed by 8 bases and J by 0 bases, leaving 11 bases between them. Germline loops: CDR1 MNHNS, CDR2 SASEGT. This CDR3 has 14 amino acids. CDR3 bases: TGTGCCAGCCGCCCCGCGGGTAGCAATCAGCCCCAGCATTTT. The encoded protein is CASRPAGSNQPQHF.

This clone showed up just a few times. The chain uses TRBV28 and TRBJ2-7; TRBD2 might be the D (6 bases). Germline CDR1 is MDHEN and CDR2 is SYDVKM. The CDR3 covers 13 residues. V lost 9 bases and J lost 3, with 15 bases in between. Written as DNA, the CDR3 is TGTGCCAGGCACGGGACTGTGATCTACGAGCAGTACTTC. It encodes CARHGTVIYEQYF. Looking up the rest from reference TRBV28 and TRBJ2-7 gives the full variable domain: DVKVTQSSRYLVKRTGEKVFLECVQDMDHENMFWYRQDPGLGLRLIYFSYDVKMKEKGDIPEGYSVSREKKERFSLILESASTNQTSMYLCARHGTVIYEQYFGPGTRLTVT.

Only a few counts were recorded for this clone. The chain recombines TRBV6-5 with TRBJ2-5; TRBD2 agrees at 11 bases. The V and J ends lost 5 bases and 2 bases, in that order; junction bases with no gene match: 4. The germline V gene has CDR1 MNHEY and CDR2 SVGAGI. This CDR3 contains 15 residues. In nucleotides, the CDR3 is TGTGCCAGCAGTCCACGACTAGCGGGGCAAGAGACCCAGTACTTC. It encodes CASSPRLAGQETQYF.

The sample holds a few counts of this clone. The chain employs TRBV12-5 and TRBJ1-1, with a possible D match to TRBD1 (6 bases). The V end was cut by 1 base, the J end by 6 bases, with 9 bases between. Germline lookup yields CDR1 LGHNT and CDR2 FRNRAP. The CDR3 has 13 amino acids. CDR3 bases: TGTGCTAGTGGTTTGGCAGGGGTCGCTGAAGCTTTCTTT. This translates into CASGLAGVAEAFF.

The chain links TRBV19 to TRBJ2-7, with 9 bases lining up with TRBD1. J was trimmed by 7 bases and V by 6 bases; bases with no gene match: 10. The germline gives CDR1 LNHDA, CDR2 SQIVND (reference sequence). The CDR3 runs 14 residues. The CDR3 DNA is TGTGCCAGTAGCTCGCTCGGGACAGGGAGAGAGCAGTACTTC. The encoded protein is CASSSLGTGREQYF.

This clone was found a few times. This sequence joins TRBV15 and TRBJ2-3; D may be TRBD1 (6 bases). Germline lookup yields CDR1 LNHNV and CDR2 YYDKDF (reference sequence). The CDR3 spans 16 residues. V lost 8 bases, J lost 2 bases, and 20 bases lay in between. The CDR3 sequence: CATEPAHRAYTDTQYF. CDR3 in DNA: TGTGCCACCGAGCCCGCGCACAGGGCTTACACAGATACGCAGTATTTT.

This chain uses TRBV30 with TRBJ2-7; 11 bases agree with TRBD2. The CDR3 loop spans 14 amino acids. Trimming removed 0 bases from V and 3 bases from J; junction bases left unmatched: 1. The germline V gene encodes CDR1 GTSNPN and CDR2 SVGIG (reference sequence). For the CDR3, the DNA is TGTGCCTGGAGTGTACTAGCGGGAGTCTACGAGCAGTACTTC. Amino acid sequence: CAWSVLAGVYEQYF.

This clone was seen a few times. The chain combines TRBV21-1 with TRBJ1-2; the table names TRBD1, a call not compared with the DNA. TRBV21-1 is deemed a pseudogene. CDR3 length: 16 residues. The CDR3 spells CASSKTGGQGVGGYTF. In DNA form, the CDR3 reads TGTGCCAGCAGCAAAACTGGGGGACAGGGGGTTGGTGGCTACACCTTC.

The chain is built from TRBV25-1 and TRBJ2-3; 8 bases are shared with TRBD2. Per the germline V gene, CDR1 is MGHDK and CDR2 is SYGVNS. The CDR3 covers 12 residues. J gave up 8 bases and V 4 bases, and 2 bases lay outside the gene matches. CDR3 loop: CASSATSGTQYF. CDR3 in DNA: TGTGCCAGCAGTGCCACTAGCGGTACGCAGTATTTT.

This clone was recorded a few times. This chain links TRBV4-1 with TRBJ1-1; the D gene is possibly TRBD1 (6 bases). Looked up from germline, CDR1 is MGHRA and CDR2 is YSYEKL. The CDR3 spans 16 residues. Trimming shortened V by 3 bases and J by 0 bases, and 14 bases separated the two germline ends. CDR3 sequence: CASSQVYRVLNTEAFF. CDR3 bases: TGCGCCAGCAGCCAGGTTTACAGGGTCCTGAACACTGAAGCTTTCTTT.

V and J are TRBV29-1 and TRBJ2-1; no clear D. Deletions cut 4 bases from V and 8 bases from J, with 6 bases between. The CDR3 sequence is 10 residues long. CDR1 and CDR2 from the germline V gene are SQVTM and ANQGSEA. CDR3 in amino acids: CSVGSYEQFF. DNA for the CDR3: TGCAGCGTTGGTTCCTATGAGCAGTTCTTC.

In the case of this clone: This sample includes further DNA sequences coding for the same CDR3. The chain couples TRBV5-1 to TRBJ2-5; D may be TRBD1 (5 bases). Trimming removed 3 bases from V and 2 bases from J, with 11 bases in between. Germline CDR1 reads SGHRS; CDR2 reads YFSETQ. The CDR3 consists of 14 residues. CDR3 sequence reads: CASSSTGTQETQYF. The CDR3 DNA sequence: TGCGCCAGCAGCTCTACAGGTACTCAAGAGACCCAGTACTTC. Supplemented by reference TRBV5-1 and TRBJ2-5, the full variable domain reads KAGVTQTPRYLIKTRGQQVTLSCSPISGHRSVSWYQQTPGQGLQFLFEYFSETQRNKGNFPGRFSGRQFSNSRSEMNVSTLELGDSALYLCASSSTGTQETQYFGPGTRLLVL.

The gene calls are TRBV7-9 and TRBJ2-3, with TRBD2 matching 7 bases. CDR3 length equals 12 residues. Germline values: CDR1 SEHNR, CDR2 FQNEAQ (reference sequence). V trimming: 5 bases; J trimming: 8 bases; junction bases outside the gene matches: 4. CDR3 sequence (DNA): TGTGCCAGCAGCCTCTCTAGCGGTACGCAGTATTTT. It specifies CASSLSSGTQYF.

This clone was found a few times. V gene TRBV19 combines with J gene TRBJ1-1; D call uncertain. The V gene lost 4 bases and the J gene lost 1 base, with 7 bases spanning the gap. The CDR3 sequence is 13 residues long. CDR1 and CDR2 (germline): LNHDA, SQIVND (reference sequence). The CDR3 DNA sequence: TGTGCCAGTAGTACGAGCTCGAACACTGAAGCTTTCTTT. Translation gives CASSTSSNTEAFF.

This clone was observed once. The rearrangement links TRBV9 to TRBJ2-7; D call uncertain. V was cut by 0 bases and J by 5 bases, with 18 bases left in between. The CDR3 is made up of 16 amino acids. Germline V gene sequence: CDR1 SGDLS, CDR2 YYNGEE. The CDR3 nucleotides read TGTGCCAGCAGCGTAGATGGCCGCCCGATATACGACGAGCAGTACTTC. It codes for CASSVDGRPIYDEQYF.